This record covers a single TCR beta chain. This entry is derived from a study of blood T cell repertoires in COVID-19. Study background: Sites across the United States, Italy and Spain contributed samples from acute and convalescent COVID-19.

CDR1 is SEHNR and CDR2 is FQNEAQ in the germline V gene (reference sequence). V shed 5 bases and J 0 bases; nucleotides not matched to a gene: 6. This CDR3 has 15 amino acids. Original data processing: Counts of nucleated cells, estimated from reference gene primer amplification, were obtained. Here immunoSEQ multiplex PCR was the method, and the copy in TCRdb shows in-frame clones only, minus some. V, J and clone size derive from that table, while D and trimming were established from the DNA sequence. The sample includes under 300,000 clones, around 86% of them seen just once. Sequenced: PBMCs or T cells enriched from blood (not recorded which). The source is a woman aged 40 to 55 who had recovered from COVID-19. The chain carries TRBV7-9 and TRBJ1-1; 7 bases are shared with TRBD1. Here the CDR3 DNA reads TGTGCCAGCAGCCAAATACAGGGGATGAACACTGAAGCTTTCTTT. Translated, it gives CASSQIQGMNTEAFF.